The following is a T cell receptor beta chain sequence with its context. Its antigen is currently unknown. CD4+ or CD8+ T cells were sorted as naive CD45RA+ or memory CD45RO+. This specimen comes from a study of regulatory dendritic cells for organ transplantation. General study findings and limits: Naive CD4+ and CD8+ repertoires were highly diverse; memory CD8+ was most oligoclonal. Of resting T cell subsets, memory CD8+ had the most alloreactive clonotypes. Mature dendritic cells appeared to drive more memory CD8+ clonal expansion than regulatory ones.

Libraries were prepared by immunoSEQ multiplex PCR; TCRdb keeps only in-frame clonotypes and omits some of them. The sample includes about 38,000 clones, about 90% of them seen just once. This CDR3 spans 22 amino acids. Trimming took off 2 bases at V and 4 bases at J, with 36 bases between the two ends. Germline V CDR1 and CDR2: MNHEY, SMNVEV (reference sequence). This clonotype was sampled from a human donor in good health. The chain couples TRBV27 to TRBJ2-7; the D gene is possibly TRBD1 (5 bases). Material for sequencing was naive CD8+ T cells from blood. Specified subset: CD45RA+ naive T cells. The CDR3: CASSLNRFDSRSPQLSVYEQYF. CDR3 DNA: TGTGCCAGCAGTTTAAATCGGTTCGACAGCCGATCCCCTCAATTATCTGTTTACGAGCAGTACTTC.